This passage covers 27 T cell receptor beta chains from one sample sequenced in a study of beta chain features in type 1 diabetes. Since all of the isolated RNA was reverse transcribed, expressed TCRB transcripts were what got sequenced. Some clones are missing from TCRdb's copy, which holds only in-frame ones; the method was immunoSEQ multiplex PCR. The sample lists 350,000 to 450,000 clones, approximately 14% occurring once. The sequencing input was naive CD4+ T cells from blood. Every receptor here comes from a man younger than 45 in good health.

The J gene is TRBJ2-5, the V gene TRBV5-1, with 10 bases matching TRBD1. The V gene's germline CDR1 is SGHRS and CDR2 YFSETQ. After removal of 4 bases from V and 4 bases from J, the junction contained 13 bases not matched to a gene. The CDR3 contains 17 residues. CDR3 nucleotides: TGCGCCAGCAGCGGGAAGACCGGGACAGGGGTTGGAGAGACCCAGTACTTC. Translation gives CASSGKTGTGVGETQYF.

This clone was seen a few times. The chain links TRBV5-1 to TRBJ1-1; D not certain. Germline values: CDR1 SGHRS, CDR2 YFSETQ. The V end lost 0 bases, the J end lost 7 bases, and 7 bases lay between the germline ends. This CDR3 spans 12 amino acids. The CDR3 loop is CASSLDLGEAFF. Written as DNA, the CDR3 is TGCGCCAGCAGCTTGGACCTGGGTGAAGCTTTCTTT.

Concerning this clone itself: One junction end does not reproduce the germline sequence, and a read error may be involved. The DNA of the CDR3 is TGCGCCCGCAGCCAGCCGCCAGGGTTTGTTCGGACAGATACGCAGTATTTT. Protein: CARSQPPGFVRTDTQYF. V and J are TRBV5-1 and TRBJ2-3, with D possibly TRBD1 on 5 matching bases. Germline V CDR1 and CDR2: SGHRS, YFSETQ. This CDR3 has 17 residues.

This chain uses TRBV18 with TRBJ2-7; 8 positions agree with TRBD2. In germline, CDR1 is KGHSH, CDR2 LQKENI. The CDR3 runs 13 residues. V gave up 5 bases and J gave up 5 bases; unmatched junction bases: 5. The DNA for the CDR3 is TGTGCCAGCTCATACGGGACTAGGGACGAGCAGTACTTC. Translation: CASSYGTRDEQYF.

The chain recombines TRBV5-1 with TRBJ2-5; D not resolved. The germline gives CDR1 SGHRS, CDR2 YFSETQ. The CDR3 sequence is 14 residues long. V dropped 0 bases and J dropped 3 bases, with 9 bases sitting between them. CDR3 coding DNA: TGCGCCAGCAGCTTGGACGTTCAGAAAGAGACCCAGTACTTC. This translates into CASSLDVQKETQYF.

This clone was recorded a few times. The rearrangement uses TRBV11-2 and TRBJ2-3; a possible D gene is TRBD1 (6 bases). CDR1 and CDR2 (germline): SGHAT, FQNNGV. CDR3 length: 15 amino acids. Trimming took 4 bases from V and 6 from J, leaving 17 bases between them. In nucleotides, the CDR3 is TGTGCCAGCAGCTCCGGGACACCCAGGAGGGATACGCAGTATTTT. Translation gives CASSSGTPRRDTQYF.

The V call is TRBV14, the J call TRBJ2-7; 7 bases agree with TRBD2. The trim removed 1 base at V and 0 bases at J, leaving 0 bases unmatched. The length of the CDR3 is 14 residues. Germline V gene lookup returns CDR1 SGHDN and CDR2 FVKESK. The CDR3 sequence: CASSQGGGSYEQYF. CDR3 DNA sequence: TGTGCCAGCAGCCAAGGCGGGGGCTCCTACGAGCAGTACTTC.

This clone occurred a few times. The rearrangement uses TRBV10-3 and TRBJ2-7, with D tentatively TRBD1 or TRBD2 (6 bases each). V dropped 2 bases and J dropped 2 bases, with 16 bases sitting between them. The length of the CDR3 is 16 residues. Germline V gives CDR1 ENHRY, CDR2 SYGVKD. CDR3 residues: CAISEPGALATYEQYF. The CDR3 DNA reads TGTGCCATCAGTGAGCCGGGGGCCTTAGCCACCTACGAGCAGTACTTC.

This clone turned up a few times. This chain joins TRBV6-6 and TRBJ2-4; tentative D call: TRBD2 (6 bases). The CDR3 totals 14 residues. Germline V gene data show CDR1 as MNHNY and CDR2 as SVGAGI (reference sequence). The V gene lost 6 bases and the J gene lost 8 bases, with 17 bases spanning the gap. Here the CDR3 reads CASRVTGGSDIQYF. For the CDR3, the DNA is TGTGCCAGCAGGGTAACCGGGGGTTCGGACATTCAGTACTTC.

V gene TRBV19 combines with J gene TRBJ1-5; D ambiguous. The germline V and J ends were trimmed by 7 bases and 7 bases, with 14 bases remaining between them. Germline V gene sequence: CDR1 LNHDA, CDR2 SQIVND (reference sequence). This CDR3 contains 13 residues. This CDR3 reads CASNLRVEQPQHF. CDR3 nucleotides: TGTGCCAGTAACCTGAGGGTAGAACAGCCCCAGCATTTT.

This clone was recorded a few times. V is TRBV30 and J is TRBJ2-1; TRBD2 might be the D (6 bases). Per the germline V gene, CDR1 is GTSNPN and CDR2 is SVGIG (reference sequence). The CDR3 totals 14 residues. V was cut by 0 bases and J by 4 bases, with 10 bases left in between. The CDR3 region has the DNA TGTGCCTGGAGTGTTGGGGACTGGTACAATGAGCAGTTCTTC. Translated, it gives CAWSVGDWYNEQFF.

This clone was recorded a few times. This chain links TRBV2 with TRBJ2-1; D gene unclear. The germline V gene encodes CDR1 SNHLY and CDR2 FYNNEI. The CDR3 has 13 residues. V dropped 4 bases and J dropped 6 bases, with 10 bases sitting between them. CDR3 protein: CASSADVFNEQFF. In DNA, the CDR3 is TGTGCCAGCAGTGCGGACGTTTTCAATGAGCAGTTCTTC. The full variable domain, completed using reference TRBV2 and TRBJ2-1, is EPEVTQTPSHQVTQMGQEVILRCVPISNHLYFYWYRQILGQKVEFLVSFYNNEISEKSEIFDDQFSVERPDGSNFTLKIRSTKLEDSAMYFCASSADVFNEQFFGPGTRLTVL.

The chain uses TRBV4-1 and TRBJ2-5; possible D gene TRBD2, 7 bases. The germline V gene encodes CDR1 MGHRA and CDR2 YSYEKL. CDR3 size: 16 residues. V was pared by 4 bases and J by 4 bases, with 19 bases between. CDR3 bases: TGCGCCAGCAGCCCCTTAGGTGGGGGGGCCGCAGAGACCCAGTACTTC. This encodes CASSPLGGGAAETQYF.

The V call is TRBV7-3, the J call TRBJ2-5, with D maybe TRBD2 (5 bases). V lost 3 bases, J lost 9 bases, and 11 bases lay in between. Germline lookup yields CDR1 SGHTA and CDR2 FQGTGA. The CDR3 loop spans 12 amino acids. DNA of the CDR3: TGTGCCAGCAGCTTCCCGGGATCCGCCCAGTACTTC. Its translation is CASSFPGSAQYF.

This sequence joins TRBV4-2 and TRBJ2-1, with 14 nucleotides matching TRBD2. The CDR3 runs to 17 residues. CDR1 is LGHNA and CDR2 is YNFKEQ in the germline V gene. The trim removed 2 bases at V and 7 bases at J, leaving 7 bases unmatched. The chain's CDR3 is CASSQSGLAGVANEQFF. The CDR3 region has the DNA TGTGCCAGCAGCCAATCGGGACTAGCGGGAGTTGCAAATGAGCAGTTCTTC.

This sequence joins TRBV9 and TRBJ2-1, with unresolved D. Germline V gives CDR1 SGDLS, CDR2 YYNGEE. The CDR3 sequence is 14 residues long. Trimming took off 0 bases at V and 2 bases at J, with 6 bases between the two ends. CDR3 coding DNA: TGTGCCAGCAGCGTAGATCGGGCCTACAATGAGCAGTTCTTC. Amino acids: CASSVDRAYNEQFF.

V and J are TRBV30 and TRBJ1-1; D is unresolved. Germline-derived CDR1 and CDR2 are GTSNPN and SVGIG (reference sequence). This CDR3 has 14 residues. Trimming left V 0 bases short and J 4 bases short, with 12 bases between. The CDR3 reads CAWSVHSRFTEAFF. Written as DNA, the CDR3 is TGTGCCTGGAGTGTACACTCGCGATTCACTGAAGCTTTCTTT.

This clone came up a few times. The chain carries TRBV25-1 and TRBJ1-2; D remains unclear. This CDR3 contains 12 residues. V lost 3 bases, J lost 4 bases, and 6 bases lay in between. The germline V gene has CDR1 MGHDK and CDR2 SYGVNS. This chain's CDR3 is CASSEHRYGYTF. The CDR3, as DNA: TGTGCCAGCAGTGAGCATCGCTATGGCTACACCTTC.

This rearrangement joins TRBV7-2 to TRBJ2-1, with 12 bases that match TRBD2. CDR3 length equals 14 residues. Germline CDR1 is SGHTA and CDR2 is FQGNSA. The V gene end was trimmed by 4 bases and the J gene end by 8 bases; junction bases not matched to a gene: 3. For the CDR3, the DNA is TGTGCCAGCAGCTCTCTAGCGGGGGGGCATGAGCAGTTCTTC. Protein product: CASSSLAGGHEQFF.

This clone turned up a few times. This chain connects TRBV23-1 to TRBJ2-7; 8 nucleotides agree with TRBD1. TRBV23-1 is labeled an ORF, and its function is uncertain. The CDR3 totals 16 residues. J was trimmed by 2 bases and V by 2 bases; bases with no gene match: 8. In DNA, the CDR3 is TGCGCCAGCAGTCAACACCTAAACAGGGGGACCTACGAGCAGTACGTC. It yields the protein CASSQHLNRGTYEQYV.

The CDR3 region is CSAIPGGVNTEAFF. The CDR3 DNA reads TGCAGCGCCATCCCGGGGGGGGTTAACACTGAAGCTTTCTTT. This chain links TRBV29-1 with TRBJ1-1; D perhaps matches TRBD1 (5 bases). The CDR3 runs to 14 residues. Trimming stripped 7 bases from V and 2 bases from J, with 17 bases between. The germline gives CDR1 SQVTM, CDR2 ANQGSEA.

This clone was counted once. The chain combines TRBV5-4 with TRBJ1-1; D is unclear. The V gene lost 2 bases and the J gene lost 1 base, with 9 bases spanning the gap. This CDR3 is 14 amino acids long. Germline V gene lookup returns CDR1 SGHNT and CDR2 YYREEE (reference sequence). CDR3 amino acids: CASSFSGANTEAFF. The CDR3 nucleotides are TGTGCCAGCAGCTTTTCAGGTGCGAACACTGAAGCTTTCTTT.

This clone was seen more than once but under ten times. The chain is built from TRBV5-4 and TRBJ2-5, with TRBD2 identical over 12 bases. V lost 0 bases and J lost 2; bases outside the gene matches: 5. Germline CDR1 is SGHNT and CDR2 is YYREEE (reference sequence). The CDR3 spans 17 residues. The CDR3 region is CASSLGPTSGGQETQYF. The CDR3 DNA sequence: TGTGCCAGCAGCTTGGGTCCGACTAGCGGGGGACAAGAGACCCAGTACTTC.

The chain uses TRBV30 and TRBJ1-2; D is ambiguous. The V and J ends lost 2 bases and 6 bases respectively, with 7 bases between them. Germline V gene sequence: CDR1 GTSNPN, CDR2 SVGIG (reference sequence). This CDR3 is 11 amino acids long. The CDR3 DNA is TGTGCCTGGAGTACGCTGAATGGCTACACCTTC. Protein product: CAWSTLNGYTF.

Only a few counts were recorded for this clone. The genes are TRBV5-1 and TRBJ2-7; 7 bases agree with TRBD1. The length of the CDR3 is 14 residues. Per the germline V gene, CDR1 is SGHRS and CDR2 is YFSETQ. The junction had 12 bases not matched to a gene; V was cut back by 6 bases and J by 6 bases. CDR3 region: CASIVVEGAFEQYV. CDR3 nucleotide sequence: TGCGCCAGCATCGTAGTAGAGGGGGCGTTCGAGCAGTACGTC.

The chain is built from TRBV9 and TRBJ2-5, with D maybe TRBD2 (6 bases). The germline CDR1 and CDR2 sequences are SGDLS and YYNGEE. The length of the CDR3 is 14 residues. V lost 3 bases, J lost 4 bases, and 13 bases lay in between. The CDR3 sequence: CASSGGSGLETQYF. The CDR3 DNA sequence: TGTGCCAGCAGCGGGGGATCGGGACTAGAGACCCAGTACTTC. The full variable domain, its missing parts supplied by reference TRBV9 and TRBJ2-5, is DSGVTQTPKHLITATGQRVTLRCSPRSGDLSVYWYQQSLDQGLQFLIQYYNGEERAKGNILERFSAQQFPDLHSELNLSSLELGDSALYFCASSGGSGLETQYFGPGTRLLVL.

This clone was seen a single time. The chain recombines TRBV4-3 with TRBJ1-1, with 7 bases identical to TRBD1. V lost 4 bases to trimming and J lost 0 bases; unmatched junction nucleotides: 8. CDR1 and CDR2 from the germline V gene are LGHNA and YSLEER. The CDR3 has 16 residues. The CDR3 sequence is CASSLIQGVLNTEAFF. CDR3 coding DNA: TGCGCCAGCAGCCTCATTCAGGGGGTTTTGAACACTGAAGCTTTCTTT.